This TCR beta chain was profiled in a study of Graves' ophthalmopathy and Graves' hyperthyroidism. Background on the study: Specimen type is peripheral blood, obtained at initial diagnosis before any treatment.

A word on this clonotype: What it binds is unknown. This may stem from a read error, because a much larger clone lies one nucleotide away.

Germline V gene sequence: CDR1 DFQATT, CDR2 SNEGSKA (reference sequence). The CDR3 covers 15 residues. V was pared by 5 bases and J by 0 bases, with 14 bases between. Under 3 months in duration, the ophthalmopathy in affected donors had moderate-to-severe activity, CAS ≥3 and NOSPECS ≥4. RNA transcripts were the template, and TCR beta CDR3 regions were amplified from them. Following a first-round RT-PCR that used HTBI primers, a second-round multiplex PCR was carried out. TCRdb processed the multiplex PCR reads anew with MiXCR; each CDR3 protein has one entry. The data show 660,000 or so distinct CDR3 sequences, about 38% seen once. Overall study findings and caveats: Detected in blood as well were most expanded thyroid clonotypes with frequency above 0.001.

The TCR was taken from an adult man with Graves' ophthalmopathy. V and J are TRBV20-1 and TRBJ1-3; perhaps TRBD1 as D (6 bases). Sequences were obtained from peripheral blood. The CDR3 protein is CSAGGGRFSGNTIYF. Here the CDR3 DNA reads TGCAGTGCTGGAGGGGGACGGTTCTCTGGAAACACCATATATTTT.